The rows below give T cell receptor beta chains drawn from one sample of a study of cytomegalovirus exposure and HLA in healthy donors. Data came from immunoSEQ multiplex PCR; TCRdb stores just in-frame clones and leaves some out. The table shows about 76,000 clones, with under 80% occurring only once. Sequencing used PBMCs. These receptors all come from a man aged 60 to 75 in good health and CMV-seropositive. Both conserved end residues are part of each CDR3. The D gene is left open where the match is weak. Clone sizes are given selectively: once, few, many, or a class where the clone is expanded.

CDR3 length,D gene,clone size,V gene,J gene,CDR3 protein,CDR3 DNA
16,NA,once,TRBV28,TRBJ2-7,CASSFAAGGLVFEQYF,TGTGCCAGCAGTTTTGCAGCCGGGGGGCTGGTGTTTGAGCAGTACTTC
16,TRBD1,NA,TRBV11-2,TRBJ2-7,CASSRATGTEASEQYF,TGTGCCAGCAGCAGAGCTACCGGGACAGAGGCCTCTGAGCAGTACTTC
12,NA,once,TRBV6-5,TRBJ2-5,CASSGLKETQYF,TGTGCCAGCAGCGGTTTAAAAGAGACCCAGTACTTC
15,TRBD1,few,TRBV6-1,TRBJ2-3,CASRLQGALTDTQYF,TGTGCCAGCAGGCTACAGGGGGCGCTGACAGATACGCAGTATTTT
16,TRBD1,once,TRBV27,TRBJ1-1,CASSQRTGASNTEAFF,TGTGCCAGCAGTCAGCGGACAGGGGCCTCGAACACTGAAGCTTTCTTT
13,NA,NA,TRBV7-3,TRBJ2-1,CASSAARGNEQFF,TGTGCCAGCTCAGCCGCAAGAGGGAATGAGCAGTTCTTC
20,TRBD2,NA,TRBV9,TRBJ2-3,CASPLSPSSGGAASTDTQYF,TGTGCCAGCCCCCTTTCTCCCTCTAGCGGGGGGGCCGCTAGCACAGATACGCAGTATTTT
15,NA,NA,TRBV19,TRBJ2-7,CASSATGTPAYEQYF,TGTGCCAGTAGTGCTACCGGGACTCCAGCCTACGAGCAGTACTTC
17,TRBD2,once,TRBV9,TRBJ2-1,CASSARLAASSYNEQFF,TGTGCCAGCAGCGCCCGACTAGCGGCGAGCTCCTACAATGAGCAGTTCTTC
11,NA,NA,TRBV7-2,TRBJ2-1,CASSQNNEQFF,TGTGCCAGCAGCCAAAACAATGAGCAGTTCTTC
15,NA,few,TRBV5-1,TRBJ2-5,CASSLEGVGGETQYF,TGCGCCAGCAGCTTGGAAGGGGTAGGGGGAGAGACCCAGTACTTC
18,TRBD1,NA,TRBV28,TRBJ2-7,CATSGWGGLTGGGYEQYF,TGTGCCACCTCAGGGTGGGGAGGCCTGACAGGGGGCGGATACGAGCAGTACTTC
15,TRBD2,NA,TRBV9,TRBJ2-1,CASSDRTRNYNEQFF,TGTGCCAGCAGCGACCGGACTAGGAACTACAATGAGCAGTTCTTC
14,NA,NA,TRBV5-1,TRBJ1-2,CAGSLARSEYGYTF,TGCGCCGGCAGCTTGGCGCGGTCAGAATATGGCTACACCTTC
15,TRBD1,NA,TRBV18,TRBJ2-7,CASSPTTGASYEQYF,TGTGCCAGCTCACCCACCACAGGGGCCTCCTACGAGCAGTACTTC
13,NA,NA,TRBV6-1,TRBJ1-6,CASSEGAKRVLHF,TGTGCCAGCAGTGAGGGGGCGAAGAGGGTCCTCCACTTT
14,NA,NA,TRBV5-1,TRBJ1-2,CASSLEGQPYGYTF,TGCGCCAGCAGCTTGGAGGGACAACCCTATGGCTACACCTTC
13,NA,NA,TRBV11-2,TRBJ2-1,CASSLATYNEQFF,TGTGCCAGCAGCTTAGCCACCTACAATGAGCAGTTCTTC
16,NA,NA,TRBV18,TRBJ1-2,CASSPSRGQITTGYTF,TGTGCCAGCTCACCATCCCGAGGACAGATAACGACCGGCTACACCTTC
13,NA,NA,TRBV27,TRBJ1-6,CASSLQKNSPLHF,TGTGCCAGCAGTTTACAGAAGAATTCACCCCTCCACTTT
15,TRBD2,NA,TRBV28,TRBJ2-1,CASSRPSGRNNEQFF,TGTGCCAGCAGCCGTCCCAGCGGGAGGAACAATGAGCAGTTCTTC
13,NA,NA,TRBV5-4,TRBJ2-5,CASSSPPRETQYF,TGTGCCAGCAGCTCCCCGCCACGGGAGACCCAGTACTTC
16,TRBD2,NA,TRBV9,TRBJ2-3,CASSDSAGTITYTQYF,TGTGCCAGCAGCGACTCGGCCGGGACTATCACATATACGCAGTATTTT
14,TRBD1,few,TRBV27,TRBJ1-5,CASSPQGANQPQHF,TGTGCCAGCAGTCCACAGGGGGCTAATCAGCCCCAGCATTTT
14,TRBD1,NA,TRBV11-3,TRBJ2-1,CASSSGTEFYEQFF,TGTGCCAGCAGCTCAGGGACAGAATTTTATGAGCAGTTCTTC
14,TRBD1,NA,TRBV6-5,TRBJ2-1,CASSWGQGIDEQFF,TGTGCCAGCAGTTGGGGACAGGGAATAGATGAGCAGTTCTTC
15,TRBD1,NA,TRBV6-5,TRBJ1-2,CASNIRGQGRRGYTF,TGTGCCAGCAATATTAGGGGACAGGGGAGAAGGGGCTACACCTTC
14,TRBD2,NA,TRBV6-5,TRBJ2-3,CASKRGRQADTQYF,TGTGCCAGCAAGCGCGGGAGGCAGGCAGATACGCAGTATTTT
17,TRBD2,NA,TRBV5-1,TRBJ2-7,CASSPGVAGLGAYEQYF,TGCGCCAGCAGCCCCGGGGTAGCGGGATTAGGAGCCTACGAGCAGTACTTC
15,NA,NA,TRBV18,TRBJ2-1,CASSSNRDTNNEQFF,TGTGCCAGCTCAAGCAACCGGGACACCAACAATGAGCAGTTCTTC
14,TRBD1,NA,TRBV5-1,TRBJ2-7,CASSHGQGNHEQYF,TGCGCCAGCAGTCATGGACAGGGAAACCACGAGCAGTACTTC
15,TRBD2,NA,TRBV7-8,TRBJ2-1,CASSPSSGGYNEQFF,TGTGCCAGCAGCCCCTCTAGCGGGGGGTACAATGAGCAGTTCTTC
14,NA,few,TRBV12-2,TRBJ2-3,CASRGTPPSDTQYF,TGTGCAAGTCGCGGGACTCCGCCGTCGGATACGCAGTATTTT
14,TRBD2,few,TRBV10-1,TRBJ2-7,CASSESGSVYEQYF,TGCGCCAGCAGTGAGAGCGGGAGCGTGTACGAGCAGTACTTC
13,NA,NA,TRBV19,TRBJ2-7,CASSDAGLNEQYF,TGTGCCAGTAGTGACGCAGGCTTGAACGAGCAGTACTTC
15,NA,once,TRBV4-1,TRBJ1-2,CASSQNTILSYGYTF,TGCGCCAGCAGCCAAAACACCATCTTATCCTATGGCTACACCTTC
15,NA,NA,TRBV7-9,TRBJ2-7,CSSSSTLAPAYEQYF,TGTTCCAGCAGCTCCACCTTAGCGCCAGCCTACGAGCAGTACTTC
15,TRBD1,NA,TRBV28,TRBJ2-7,CASIPSQGAPLEQYF,TGTGCCAGCATACCCTCACAGGGGGCCCCCCTGGAGCAGTACTTC
14,NA,NA,TRBV28,TRBJ2-2,CASSLAGGAGELFF,TGTGCCAGCAGTTTAGCGGGTGGGGCCGGGGAGCTGTTTTTT
14,NA,NA,TRBV7-6,TRBJ2-3,CASSLSVSTDTQYF,TGTGCCAGCAGCTTATCCGTTAGCACAGATACGCAGTATTTT
20,TRBD2,NA,TRBV29-1,TRBJ2-3,CSVVGYATSGRHVGTDTQYF,TGCAGCGTTGTGGGCTATGCGACTAGCGGGAGGCACGTGGGCACAGATACGCAGTATTTT
17,TRBD1,once,TRBV27,TRBJ1-1,CASSLTGTDYMNTEAFF,TGTGCCAGCAGTTTAACCGGGACAGACTACATGAACACTGAAGCTTTCTTT
14,TRBD1,NA,TRBV6-5,TRBJ2-5,CASSRTGDGETQYF,TGTGCCAGCAGCAGGACAGGGGATGGGGAGACCCAGTACTTC
13,TRBD2,NA,TRBV10-3,TRBJ2-7,CAISLGLDYEQYF,TGTGCCATCAGCCTCGGACTAGACTACGAGCAGTACTTC
11,NA,NA,TRBV2,TRBJ1-2,CAIQANYGYTF,TGTGCCATACAAGCTAACTATGGCTACACCTTC
15,TRBD1,few,TRBV5-1,TRBJ1-1,CASSSGTGMNTEAFF,TGCGCCAGCAGCTCGGGGACAGGGATGAACACTGAAGCTTTCTTT
14,NA,NA,TRBV2,TRBJ2-1,CASPTGPGNNEQFF,TGTGCCAGCCCGACAGGTCCCGGCAACAATGAGCAGTTCTTC